What follows describes a single T cell receptor beta chain. CDR1 SGDLS and CDR2 YYNGEE come from the germline V gene. This CDR3 comprises 15 residues. The V end was cut by 3 bases, the J end by 5 bases, with 17 bases between. The data originate from a study of blood T cell repertoires in COVID-19. Using immunoSEQ multiplex PCR, the repertoire was profiled, and TCRdb retains in-frame clones only, with some absent. The table has approximately 210,000 clones, around 80% seen once. The sequenced sample was peripheral blood. This sequence joins TRBV9 and TRBJ1-2, with D possibly matching TRBD1 (6 bases). The source of this sequence is a human donor in a cohort sampled during active COVID-19. CDR3 bases: TGTGCCAGCAGCGACCCGACAGGTCTGCGATATGGCTACACCTTC. As protein: CASSDPTGLRYGYTF.